The present TCR beta chain was sequenced within a study of control samples from healthy donors and cancer patients. Assay: immunoSEQ multiplex PCR; the TCRdb copy retains only in-frame clones and omits some. This table holds fewer than 300,000 clones, about four fifths found once. CDR3 length equals 16 residues. Trimming left V 3 bases short and J 0 bases short, with 15 bases between. CDR1 is SGHNT and CDR2 is YYREEE in the germline V gene (reference sequence). The sample comprised PBMCs. The chain combines TRBV5-4 with TRBJ1-2; maybe TRBD1 (5 bases). The source of this sequence is a woman aged 60 to 75 with lung cancer. This CDR3 is CASSWRDGATNYGYTF. CDR3 DNA sequence: TGTGCCAGCAGCTGGCGGGACGGAGCCACTAACTATGGCTACACCTTC.